The T cell receptor (beta chain) described here comes from a study of beta chain features in type 1 diabetes. Study-wide points: It was not settled here whether HLA type affects TCRB rearrangement.

Expressed TCRB transcripts got sequenced, as all isolated RNA was reverse transcribed. Repertoires were generated with immunoSEQ multiplex PCR, while TCRdb's copy carries only in-frame clones and drops some. The table has roughly 130,000 clones, roughly a tenth seen once. V lost 4 bases and J lost 4, with 17 bases in between. CDR3 length: 16 amino acids. Germline-derived CDR1 and CDR2 are SGHDN and FVKESK. This clone was recorded at least ten times. Its specificity is not known. The chain has TRBV14 and TRBJ2-1; possible D gene TRBD2, 6 bases. The clonotype originates from a man between 18 and 29 years old in good health. The material sequenced was central memory CD4+ T cells from blood. CDR3: CASSPRAGKGYNEQFF. In nucleotides, the CDR3 is TGTGCCAGCAGCCCCCGTGCGGGGAAGGGGTACAATGAGCAGTTCTTC.